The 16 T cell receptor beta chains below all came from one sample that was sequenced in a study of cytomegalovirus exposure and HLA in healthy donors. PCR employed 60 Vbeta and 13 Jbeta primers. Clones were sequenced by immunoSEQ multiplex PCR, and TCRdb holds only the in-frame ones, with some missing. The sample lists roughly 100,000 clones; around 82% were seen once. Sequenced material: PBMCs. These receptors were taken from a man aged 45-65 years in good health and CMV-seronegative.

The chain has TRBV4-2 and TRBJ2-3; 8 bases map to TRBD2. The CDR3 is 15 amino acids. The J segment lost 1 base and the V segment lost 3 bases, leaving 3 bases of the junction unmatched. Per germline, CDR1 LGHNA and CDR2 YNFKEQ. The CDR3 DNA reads TGTGCCAGCAGCCATAGCGGGGAGCGCACAGATACGCAGTATTTT. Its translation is CASSHSGERTDTQYF.

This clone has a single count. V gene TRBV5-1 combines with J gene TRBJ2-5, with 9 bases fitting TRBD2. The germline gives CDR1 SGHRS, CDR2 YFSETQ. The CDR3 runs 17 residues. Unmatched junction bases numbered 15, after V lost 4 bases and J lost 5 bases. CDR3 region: CASSPGGGGALRETQYF. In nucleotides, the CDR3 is TGCGCCAGCAGCCCGGGAGGCGGGGGGGCCCTCCGGGAGACCCAGTACTTC.

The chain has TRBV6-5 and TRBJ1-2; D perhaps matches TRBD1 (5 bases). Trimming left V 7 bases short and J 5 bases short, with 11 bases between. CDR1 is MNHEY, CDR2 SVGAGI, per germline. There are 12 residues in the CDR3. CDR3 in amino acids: CASTNDRYGYTF. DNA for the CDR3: TGTGCCAGCACCAACGACAGATATGGCTACACCTTC.

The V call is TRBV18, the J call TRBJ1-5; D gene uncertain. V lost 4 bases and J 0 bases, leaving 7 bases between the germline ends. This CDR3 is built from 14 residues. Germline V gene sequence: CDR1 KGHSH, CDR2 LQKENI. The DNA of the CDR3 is TGTGCCAGCTCACGAGAGTATAGCAATCAGCCCCAGCATTTT. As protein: CASSREYSNQPQHF.

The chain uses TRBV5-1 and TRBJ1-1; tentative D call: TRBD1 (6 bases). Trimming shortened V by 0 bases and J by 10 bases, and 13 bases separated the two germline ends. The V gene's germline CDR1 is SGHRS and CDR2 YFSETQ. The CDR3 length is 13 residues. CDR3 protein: CASSLVQGRSAFF. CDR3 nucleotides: TGCGCCAGCAGCTTGGTTCAGGGGAGATCAGCTTTCTTT.

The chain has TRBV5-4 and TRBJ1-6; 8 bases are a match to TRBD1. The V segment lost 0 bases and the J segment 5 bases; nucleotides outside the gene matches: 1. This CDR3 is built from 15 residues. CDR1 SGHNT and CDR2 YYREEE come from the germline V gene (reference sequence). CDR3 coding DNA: TGTGCCAGCAGCTTGGACAGGGGGAATAATTCACCCCTCCACTTT. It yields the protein CASSLDRGNNSPLHF.

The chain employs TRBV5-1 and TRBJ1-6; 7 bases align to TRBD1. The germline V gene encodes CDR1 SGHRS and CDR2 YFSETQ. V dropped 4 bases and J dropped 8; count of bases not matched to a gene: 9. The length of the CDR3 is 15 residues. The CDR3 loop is CASSPQGWGDSPLHF. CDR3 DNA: TGCGCCAGCAGCCCACAGGGGTGGGGGGATTCACCCCTCCACTTT.

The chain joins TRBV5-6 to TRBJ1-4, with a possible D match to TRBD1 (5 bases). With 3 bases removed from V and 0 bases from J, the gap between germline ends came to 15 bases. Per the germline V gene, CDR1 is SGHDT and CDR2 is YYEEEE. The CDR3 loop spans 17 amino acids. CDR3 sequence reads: CASSSLSWGATNEKLFF. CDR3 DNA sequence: TGTGCCAGCAGCTCACTGTCATGGGGCGCAACTAATGAAAAACTGTTTTTT.

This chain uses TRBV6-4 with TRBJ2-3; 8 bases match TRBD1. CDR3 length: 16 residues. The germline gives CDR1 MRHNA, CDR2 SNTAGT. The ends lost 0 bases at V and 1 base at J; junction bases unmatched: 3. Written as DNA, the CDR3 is TGTGCCAGCAGTGACTCCACAGGGGGTGGCACAGATACGCAGTATTTT. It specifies CASSDSTGGGTDTQYF.

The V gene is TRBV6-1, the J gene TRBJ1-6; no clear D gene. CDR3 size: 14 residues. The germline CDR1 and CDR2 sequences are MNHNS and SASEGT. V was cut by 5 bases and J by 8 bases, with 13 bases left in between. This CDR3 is CASSRIMAHSPLHF. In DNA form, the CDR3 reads TGTGCCAGCAGTCGTATTATGGCCCATTCACCCCTCCACTTT.

Here the CDR3 reads CASTLQGLGAEAFF. CDR3 coding DNA: TGTGCCAGCACCCTACAGGGTTTAGGGGCTGAAGCTTTCTTT. The chain combines TRBV6-1 with TRBJ1-1; D possibly corresponds to TRBD1 (6 bases). The germline V gene has CDR1 MNHNS and CDR2 SASEGT. V lost 7 bases and J lost 6, with 18 bases in between. The CDR3 is 14 residues long.

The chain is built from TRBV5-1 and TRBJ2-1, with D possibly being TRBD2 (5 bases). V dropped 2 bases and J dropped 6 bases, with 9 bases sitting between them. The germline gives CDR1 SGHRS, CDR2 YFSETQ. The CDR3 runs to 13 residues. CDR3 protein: CASSFGLINEQFF. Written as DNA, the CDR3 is TGCGCCAGCAGCTTCGGACTCATCAATGAGCAGTTCTTC.

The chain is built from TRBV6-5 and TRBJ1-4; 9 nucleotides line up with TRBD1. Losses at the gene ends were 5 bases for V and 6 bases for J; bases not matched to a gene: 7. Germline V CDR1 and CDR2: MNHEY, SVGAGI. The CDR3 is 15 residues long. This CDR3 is CASSTAGQGYEKLFF. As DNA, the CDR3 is TGTGCCAGCAGTACCGCGGGACAGGGTTATGAAAAACTGTTTTTT.

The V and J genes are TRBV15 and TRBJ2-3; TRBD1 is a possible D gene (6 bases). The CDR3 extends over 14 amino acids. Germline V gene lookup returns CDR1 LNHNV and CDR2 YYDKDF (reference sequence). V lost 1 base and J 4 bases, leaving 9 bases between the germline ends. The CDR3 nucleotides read TGTGCCACCAGCAGAGGGCAGGGGTCAGATACGCAGTATTTT. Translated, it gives CATSRGQGSDTQYF.

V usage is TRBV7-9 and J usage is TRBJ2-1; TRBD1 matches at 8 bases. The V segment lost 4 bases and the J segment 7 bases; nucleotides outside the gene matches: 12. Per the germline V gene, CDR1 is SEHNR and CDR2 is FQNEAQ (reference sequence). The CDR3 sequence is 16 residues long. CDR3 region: CASSSTGGPTLNEQFF. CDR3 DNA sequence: TGTGCCAGCAGCTCAACAGGGGGACCTACATTGAATGAGCAGTTCTTC.

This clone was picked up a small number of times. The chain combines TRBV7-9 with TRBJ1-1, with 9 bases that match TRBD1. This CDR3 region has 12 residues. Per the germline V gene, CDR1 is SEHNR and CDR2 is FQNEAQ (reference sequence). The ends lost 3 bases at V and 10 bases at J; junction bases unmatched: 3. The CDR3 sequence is CASSFETGGAFF. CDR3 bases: TGTGCCAGCAGCTTTGAGACAGGGGGAGCTTTCTTT.